This TCR beta chain was found in a study of human T cells and chemical hapten exposure listed by TCRdb under 2021. Notes on the research overall: For sensitization, 2% DPC in acetone was applied to a 2 cm by 2 cm area of upper inner arm skin. Blood samples were taken from patients before sensitization (week 0) and then at 2, 6 and about 24 weeks after DPC sensitization. Peripheral blood TCR repertoire changes were tracked in vivo in alopecia patients during primary and secondary sensitization to the hapten diphenylcyclopropenone (DPC). Weekly therapeutic DPC doses were additionally applied to the scalp of patients throughout the approximately 24-week study period. Patch testing on the upper back used Finn chambers containing 0.01% DPC, with scoring done after 6 days according to International Contact Dermatitis Research Group standards. Libraries were pooled for sequencing, and variation in per-sample TCR yields was attributed mainly to small differences in library volumes within the pool. Alopecia areata with under or over 50% scalp involvement, alopecia totalis and alopecia universalis were represented in the patient cohort, which was mostly female. About 29 alopecia patients gave blood for TCR sequencing at one to four time points (pre-sensitization, 2, 6 and 24 weeks). What the authors observed across the whole study: Expanded TCRs formed significantly more large CDR3 similarity clusters than pre-sensitization or healthy control sets, consistent with antigen-driven responses. Alopecia, a presumed autoimmune disease, was present in all patients, so the immune response of the patients might differ from that of healthy individuals. Repeated subsampling changed both the strength of the expansion versus patch-test correlation and the threshold at which the correlation became significant. Patch test score was positively correlated with the number of PT1 expanded TCRs, with significance at thresholds 8, 16 and 32 but not at 4. DPC sensitization did not change the number of TCRs with a frequency above 1 in 1000, and there was no evidence of changes in global repertoire structure.

This clonotype was detected a few times. Which antigen it targets is not known. There are no base qualities to consult, and no much larger clone falls within one base. Trimming takes 0 bases from V and 1 base from J, and the germline ends sit 4 bases apart. From cysteine to phenylalanine, the CDR3 is 14 amino acids long. The retained sequence is limited to the CDR3, 42 bases, with the frame set at the first base. Per the germline V gene, SGHAT is the CDR1 and FQNNGV is the CDR2. The library was made by RACE. The run used a NextSeq 500. During library preparation, unique molecular identifiers were attached to individual cDNA molecules so that TCRs could be counted in a quantitative, reproducible way. From each blood RNA sample, both TCR alpha and TCR beta chains were sequenced. The paper's data handling went like this. Samples had a median of roughly 98,000 TCRs, with a range from roughly 23,224 to 750,000. V, J and CDR3 annotation of the TCR reads was carried out using the Decombinator software suite. To make PS versus PT1 abundance plots, every sample was subsampled to the same number of TCRs (28,000). TCRs were defined as expanded if absent before sensitization and observed at least eight times at the 2-week time point. The public sequencing data were trimmed at Q25 with fastp and processed into clonotypes with MiXCR by TCRdb, which kept only in-frame beta chains. When rows share a CDR3 protein, they turn into one entry using the most common DNA and genes. These V and J calls are TCRdb output, not the study's own analysis. A total of around 95,000 distinct CDR3 sequences appear in this sample, 11% of them only once. Together, the top ten hold under 3.5% of the sample.

The intended sense of this specimen's time point label: pre-sensitization, week 0. Explained via the paper, the treatment or condition label denotes: therapeutic diphenylcyclopropenone sensitization with weekly scalp DPC. Blood at each patch-test visit was drawn before the patch test was applied. Eligible patients were aged 18 to 70, diagnosed with alopecia, deemed suitable for DPC therapy, and excluded if pregnant. Unfractionated whole blood was collected in Tempus Blood RNA tubes, and total RNA was extracted from that blood. The source material was whole blood, sampled in connection with sensitization to the hapten diphenylcyclopropenone (DPC). The receptor was isolated from a woman in her sixties or seventies with alopecia areata. Some clones in this sample may be carry-over from other donors' samples. The receptor chain draws on TRBV11-2 and TRBJ1-5, with the D gene not clear enough to name. The CDR3 region has the sequence CASSLDHSNQPQHF. The DNA reads as follows: TGTGCCAGCAGCTTAGATCACAGCAATCAGCCCCAGCATTTT.